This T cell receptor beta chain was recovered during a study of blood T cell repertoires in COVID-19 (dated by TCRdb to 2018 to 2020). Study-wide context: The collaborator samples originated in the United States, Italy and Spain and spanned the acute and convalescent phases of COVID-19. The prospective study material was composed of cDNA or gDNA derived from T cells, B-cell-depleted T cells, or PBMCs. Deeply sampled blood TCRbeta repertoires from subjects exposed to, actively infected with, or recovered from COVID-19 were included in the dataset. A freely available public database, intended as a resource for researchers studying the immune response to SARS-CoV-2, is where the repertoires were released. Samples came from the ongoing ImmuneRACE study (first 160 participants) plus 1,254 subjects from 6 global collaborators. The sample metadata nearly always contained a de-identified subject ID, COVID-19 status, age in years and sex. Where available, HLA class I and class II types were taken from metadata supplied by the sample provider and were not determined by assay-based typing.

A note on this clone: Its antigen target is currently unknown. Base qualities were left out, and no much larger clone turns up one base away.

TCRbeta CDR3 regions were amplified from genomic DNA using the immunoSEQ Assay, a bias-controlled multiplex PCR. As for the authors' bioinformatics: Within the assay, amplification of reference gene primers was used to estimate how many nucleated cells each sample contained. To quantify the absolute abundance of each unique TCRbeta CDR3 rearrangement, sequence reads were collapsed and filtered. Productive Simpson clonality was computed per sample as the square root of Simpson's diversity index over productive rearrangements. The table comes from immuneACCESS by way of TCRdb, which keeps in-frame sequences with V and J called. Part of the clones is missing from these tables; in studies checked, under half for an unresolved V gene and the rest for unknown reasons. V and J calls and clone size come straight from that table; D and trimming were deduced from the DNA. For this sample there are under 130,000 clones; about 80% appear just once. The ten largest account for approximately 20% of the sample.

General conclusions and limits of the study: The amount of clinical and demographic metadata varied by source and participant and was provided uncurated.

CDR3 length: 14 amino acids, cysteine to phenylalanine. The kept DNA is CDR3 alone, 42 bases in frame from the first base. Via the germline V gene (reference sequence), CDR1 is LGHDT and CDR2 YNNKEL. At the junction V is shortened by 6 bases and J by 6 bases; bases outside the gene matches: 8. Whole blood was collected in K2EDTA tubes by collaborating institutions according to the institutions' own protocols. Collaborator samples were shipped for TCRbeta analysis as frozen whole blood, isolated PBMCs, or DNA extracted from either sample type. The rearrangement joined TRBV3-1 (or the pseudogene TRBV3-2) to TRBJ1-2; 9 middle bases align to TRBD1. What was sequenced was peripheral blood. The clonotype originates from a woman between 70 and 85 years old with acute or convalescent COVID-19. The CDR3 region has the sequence CASRLTGGAHGYTF. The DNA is TGTGCCAGCAGACTAACAGGGGGCGCCCATGGCTACACCTTC.